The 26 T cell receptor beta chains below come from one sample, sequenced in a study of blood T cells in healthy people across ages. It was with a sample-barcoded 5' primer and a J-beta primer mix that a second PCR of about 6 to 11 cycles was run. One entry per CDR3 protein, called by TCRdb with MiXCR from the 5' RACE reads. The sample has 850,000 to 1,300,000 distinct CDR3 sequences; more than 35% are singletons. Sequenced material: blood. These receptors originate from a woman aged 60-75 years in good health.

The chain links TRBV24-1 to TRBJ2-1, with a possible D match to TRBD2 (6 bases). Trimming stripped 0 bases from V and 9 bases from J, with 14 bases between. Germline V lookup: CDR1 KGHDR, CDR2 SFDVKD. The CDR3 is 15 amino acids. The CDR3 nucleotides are TGTGCCACCAGTGATTTGGGGGAGGCTGAGGGTGAGCAGTTCTTC. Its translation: CATSDLGEAEGEQFF.

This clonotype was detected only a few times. CDR3 bases: TGTGCCAGCAGCCGGACGGCGTACCAAGAGACCCAGTACTTC. This sequence encodes CASSRTAYQETQYF. The V and J genes are TRBV3-1 and TRBJ2-5; D call uncertain. CDR3 length equals 14 residues. V was clipped by 4 bases and J by 0 bases, with 9 bases between them. Germline V gene sequence: CDR1 LGHDT, CDR2 YNNKEL (reference sequence).

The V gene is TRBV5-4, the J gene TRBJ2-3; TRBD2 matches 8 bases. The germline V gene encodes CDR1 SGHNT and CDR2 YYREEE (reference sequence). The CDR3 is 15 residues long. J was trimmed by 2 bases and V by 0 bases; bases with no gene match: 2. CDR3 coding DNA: TGTGCCAGCAGCTTGGATAGCGGGGACACAGATACGCAGTATTTT. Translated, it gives CASSLDSGDTDTQYF.

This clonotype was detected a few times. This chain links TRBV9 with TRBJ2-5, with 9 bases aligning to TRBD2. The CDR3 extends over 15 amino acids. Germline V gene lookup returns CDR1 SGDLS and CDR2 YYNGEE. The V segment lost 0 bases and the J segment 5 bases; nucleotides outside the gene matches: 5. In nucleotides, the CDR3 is TGTGCCAGCAGCGTAGTTAGCGGGAGCAGGGAGACCCAGTACTTC. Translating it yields CASSVVSGSRETQYF. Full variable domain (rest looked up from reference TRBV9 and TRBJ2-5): DSGVTQTPKHLITATGQRVTLRCSPRSGDLSVYWYQQSLDQGLQFLIQYYNGEERAKGNILERFSAQQFPDLHSELNLSSLELGDSALYFCASSVVSGSRETQYFGPGTRLLVL.

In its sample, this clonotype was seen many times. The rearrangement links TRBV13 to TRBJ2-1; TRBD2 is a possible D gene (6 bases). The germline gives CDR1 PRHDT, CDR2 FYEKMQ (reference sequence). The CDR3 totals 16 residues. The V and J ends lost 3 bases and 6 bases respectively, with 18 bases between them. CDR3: CASSFASSAAINEQFF. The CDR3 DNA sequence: TGTGCCAGCAGCTTTGCGTCTAGCGCGGCGATCAATGAGCAGTTCTTC.

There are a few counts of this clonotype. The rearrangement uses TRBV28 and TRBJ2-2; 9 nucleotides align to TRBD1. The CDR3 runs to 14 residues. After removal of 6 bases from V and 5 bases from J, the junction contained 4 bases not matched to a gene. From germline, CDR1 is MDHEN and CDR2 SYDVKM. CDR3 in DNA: TGTGCCAGCAGAGGACAGGGGAGGACCGGGGAGCTGTTTTTT. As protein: CASRGQGRTGELFF.

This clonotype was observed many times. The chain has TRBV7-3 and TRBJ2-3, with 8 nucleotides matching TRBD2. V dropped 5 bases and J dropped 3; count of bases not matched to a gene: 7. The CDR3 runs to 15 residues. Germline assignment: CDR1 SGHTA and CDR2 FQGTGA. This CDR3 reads CASSRSGSRTDTQYF. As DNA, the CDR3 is TGTGCCAGCAGCCGGAGCGGGAGTAGGACAGATACGCAGTATTTT.

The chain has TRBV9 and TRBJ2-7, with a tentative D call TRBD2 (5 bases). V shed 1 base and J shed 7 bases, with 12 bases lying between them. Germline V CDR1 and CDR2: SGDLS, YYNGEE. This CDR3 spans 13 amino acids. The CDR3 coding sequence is TGTGCCAGCAGCGTATCAGGAGGCAATGAGCAGTACTTC. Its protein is CASSVSGGNEQYF.

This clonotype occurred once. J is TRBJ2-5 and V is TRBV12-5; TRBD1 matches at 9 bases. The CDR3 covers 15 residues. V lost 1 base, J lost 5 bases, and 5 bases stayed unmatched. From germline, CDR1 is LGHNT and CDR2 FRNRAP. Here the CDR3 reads CASGLATGGTETQYF. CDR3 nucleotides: TGTGCTAGTGGTTTGGCTACAGGGGGCACGGAGACCCAGTACTTC. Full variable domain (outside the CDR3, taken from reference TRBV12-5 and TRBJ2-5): DARVTQTPRHKVTEMGQEVTMRCQPILGHNTVFWYRQTMMQGLELLAYFRNRAPLDDSGMPKDRFSAEMPDATLATLKIQPSEPRDSAVYFCASGLATGGTETQYFGPGTRLLVL.

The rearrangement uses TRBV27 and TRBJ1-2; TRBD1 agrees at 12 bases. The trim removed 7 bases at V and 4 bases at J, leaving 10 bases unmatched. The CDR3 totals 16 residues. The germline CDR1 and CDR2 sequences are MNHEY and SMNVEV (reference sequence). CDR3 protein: CASTFSGTGGTYGYTF. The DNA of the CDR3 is TGTGCCAGCACCTTTTCCGGGACAGGGGGCACCTATGGCTACACCTTC.

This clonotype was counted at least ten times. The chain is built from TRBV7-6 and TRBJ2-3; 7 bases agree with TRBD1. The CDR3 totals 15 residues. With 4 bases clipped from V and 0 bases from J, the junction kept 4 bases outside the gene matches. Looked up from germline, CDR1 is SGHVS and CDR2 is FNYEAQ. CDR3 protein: CASSSRDRSTDTQYF. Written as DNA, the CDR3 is TGTGCCAGCAGCTCCCGGGACAGAAGCACAGATACGCAGTATTTT.

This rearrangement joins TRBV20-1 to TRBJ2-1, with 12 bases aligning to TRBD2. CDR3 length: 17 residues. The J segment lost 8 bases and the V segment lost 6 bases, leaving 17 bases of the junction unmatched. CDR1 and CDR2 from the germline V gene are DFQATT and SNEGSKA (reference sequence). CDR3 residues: CSALTSGRVAISDEQFF. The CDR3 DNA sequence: TGCAGTGCGCTGACTAGCGGGAGAGTGGCCATTAGCGATGAGCAGTTCTTC.

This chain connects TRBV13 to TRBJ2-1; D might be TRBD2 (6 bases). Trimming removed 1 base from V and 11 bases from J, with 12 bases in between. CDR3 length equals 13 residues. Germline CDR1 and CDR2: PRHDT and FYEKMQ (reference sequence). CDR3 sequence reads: CASSLVNAGQQFF. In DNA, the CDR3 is TGTGCCAGCAGCTTAGTGAATGCGGGACAGCAGTTCTTC.

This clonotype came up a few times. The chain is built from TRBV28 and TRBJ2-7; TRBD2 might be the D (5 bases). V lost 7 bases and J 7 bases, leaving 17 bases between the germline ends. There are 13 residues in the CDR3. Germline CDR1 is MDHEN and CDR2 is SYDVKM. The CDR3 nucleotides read TGTGCCAGCACCGCCCCCCCCGGGGATGAGCAGTACTTC. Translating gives CASTAPPGDEQYF.

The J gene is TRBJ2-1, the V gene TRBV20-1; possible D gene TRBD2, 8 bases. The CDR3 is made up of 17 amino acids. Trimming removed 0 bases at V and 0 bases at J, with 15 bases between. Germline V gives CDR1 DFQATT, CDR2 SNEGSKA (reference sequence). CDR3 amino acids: CSARDRRGDSSYNEQFF. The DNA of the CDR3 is TGCAGTGCTAGAGATAGGCGGGGGGACAGCTCCTACAATGAGCAGTTCTTC.

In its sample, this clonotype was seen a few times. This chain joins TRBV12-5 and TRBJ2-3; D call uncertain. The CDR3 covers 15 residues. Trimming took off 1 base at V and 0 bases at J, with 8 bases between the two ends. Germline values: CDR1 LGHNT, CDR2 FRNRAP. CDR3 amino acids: CASGLDSRSTDTQYF. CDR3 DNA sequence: TGTGCTAGTGGTTTGGACAGCCGTAGCACAGATACGCAGTATTTT. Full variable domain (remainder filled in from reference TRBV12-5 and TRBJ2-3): DARVTQTPRHKVTEMGQEVTMRCQPILGHNTVFWYRQTMMQGLELLAYFRNRAPLDDSGMPKDRFSAEMPDATLATLKIQPSEPRDSAVYFCASGLDSRSTDTQYFGPGTRLTVL.

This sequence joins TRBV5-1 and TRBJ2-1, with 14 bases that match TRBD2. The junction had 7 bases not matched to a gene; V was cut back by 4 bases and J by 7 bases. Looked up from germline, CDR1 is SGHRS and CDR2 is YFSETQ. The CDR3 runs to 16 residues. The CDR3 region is CASSPGTSGSRNEQFF. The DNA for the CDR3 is TGCGCCAGCAGCCCAGGGACTAGCGGGAGTCGGAATGAGCAGTTCTTC. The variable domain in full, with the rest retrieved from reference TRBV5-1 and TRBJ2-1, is KAGVTQTPRYLIKTRGQQVTLSCSPISGHRSVSWYQQTPGQGLQFLFEYFSETQRNKGNFPGRFSGRQFSNSRSEMNVSTLELGDSALYLCASSPGTSGSRNEQFFGPGTRLTVL.

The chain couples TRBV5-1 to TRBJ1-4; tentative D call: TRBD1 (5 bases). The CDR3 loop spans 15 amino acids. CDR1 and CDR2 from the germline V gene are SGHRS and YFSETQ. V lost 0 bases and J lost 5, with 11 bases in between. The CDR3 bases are TGCGCCAGCAGCTTGGCCGGGGCAGGGAATGAAAAACTGTTTTTT. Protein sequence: CASSLAGAGNEKLFF. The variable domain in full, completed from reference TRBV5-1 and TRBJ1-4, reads KAGVTQTPRYLIKTRGQQVTLSCSPISGHRSVSWYQQTPGQGLQFLFEYFSETQRNKGNFPGRFSGRQFSNSRSEMNVSTLELGDSALYLCASSLAGAGNEKLFFGSGTQLSVL.

CDR3 DNA: TGCAGTGCCGCGAGTGACCCACCCTACGAGCAGTACTTC. Its translation is CSAASDPPYEQYF. This chain uses TRBV20-1 with TRBJ2-7; D is unclear. The CDR3 consists of 13 residues. Germline V CDR1 and CDR2: DFQATT, SNEGSKA (reference sequence). Trimming pared 6 bases from V and 2 bases from J, leaving 14 bases between.

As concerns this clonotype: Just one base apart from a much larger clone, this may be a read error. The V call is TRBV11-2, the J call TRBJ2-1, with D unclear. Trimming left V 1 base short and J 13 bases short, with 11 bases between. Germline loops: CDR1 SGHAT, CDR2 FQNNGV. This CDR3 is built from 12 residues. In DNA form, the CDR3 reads TGTGCCAGCAGCTTAGTTCCTGCCCTCCAGTTCTTC. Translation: CASSLVPALQFF.

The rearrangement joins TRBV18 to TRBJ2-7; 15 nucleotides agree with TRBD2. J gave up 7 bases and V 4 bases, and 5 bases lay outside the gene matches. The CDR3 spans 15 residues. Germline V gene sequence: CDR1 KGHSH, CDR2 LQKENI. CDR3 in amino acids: CASSLQGLAGGEQYF. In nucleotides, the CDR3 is TGTGCCAGCTCACTTCAGGGACTAGCGGGAGGAGAGCAGTACTTC.

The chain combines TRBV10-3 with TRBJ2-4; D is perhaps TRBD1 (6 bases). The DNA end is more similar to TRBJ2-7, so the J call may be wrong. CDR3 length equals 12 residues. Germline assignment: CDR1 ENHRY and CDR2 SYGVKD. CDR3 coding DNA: TGTGCCATCAGTAAGGACAGATACGAGCAGTACTTC. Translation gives CAISKDRYEQYF.

In DNA form, the CDR3 reads TGTGCCAGCAGCCAAAGTGACGGAACCTACGAGCAGTACTTC. Translating gives CASSQSDGTYEQYF. The chain links TRBV3-1 to TRBJ2-5; D call uncertain. Near its end, the DNA agrees better with TRBJ2-7, so the J call may be wrong. The CDR3 length is 14 residues. Germline CDR1 is LGHDT and CDR2 is YNNKEL (reference sequence).

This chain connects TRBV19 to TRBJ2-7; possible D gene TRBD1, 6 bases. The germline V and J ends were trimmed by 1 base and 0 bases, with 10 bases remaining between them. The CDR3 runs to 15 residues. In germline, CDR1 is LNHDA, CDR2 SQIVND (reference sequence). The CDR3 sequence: CASSIVGGYSYEQYF. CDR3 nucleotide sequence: TGTGCCAGTAGTATAGTAGGGGGATACTCCTACGAGCAGTACTTC.

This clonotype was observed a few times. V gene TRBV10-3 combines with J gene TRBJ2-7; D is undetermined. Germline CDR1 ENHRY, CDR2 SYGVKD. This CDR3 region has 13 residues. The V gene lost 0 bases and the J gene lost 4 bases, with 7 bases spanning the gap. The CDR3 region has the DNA TGTGCCATCAGTGAGTCGAAATATTACGAGCAGTACTTC. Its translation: CAISESKYYEQYF.

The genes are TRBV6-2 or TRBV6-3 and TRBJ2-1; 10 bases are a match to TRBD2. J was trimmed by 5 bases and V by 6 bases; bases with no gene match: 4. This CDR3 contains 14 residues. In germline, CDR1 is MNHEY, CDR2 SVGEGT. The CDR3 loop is CASRLAGTHNEQFF. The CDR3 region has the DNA TGTGCCAGCAGACTAGCGGGGACCCACAATGAGCAGTTCTTC.